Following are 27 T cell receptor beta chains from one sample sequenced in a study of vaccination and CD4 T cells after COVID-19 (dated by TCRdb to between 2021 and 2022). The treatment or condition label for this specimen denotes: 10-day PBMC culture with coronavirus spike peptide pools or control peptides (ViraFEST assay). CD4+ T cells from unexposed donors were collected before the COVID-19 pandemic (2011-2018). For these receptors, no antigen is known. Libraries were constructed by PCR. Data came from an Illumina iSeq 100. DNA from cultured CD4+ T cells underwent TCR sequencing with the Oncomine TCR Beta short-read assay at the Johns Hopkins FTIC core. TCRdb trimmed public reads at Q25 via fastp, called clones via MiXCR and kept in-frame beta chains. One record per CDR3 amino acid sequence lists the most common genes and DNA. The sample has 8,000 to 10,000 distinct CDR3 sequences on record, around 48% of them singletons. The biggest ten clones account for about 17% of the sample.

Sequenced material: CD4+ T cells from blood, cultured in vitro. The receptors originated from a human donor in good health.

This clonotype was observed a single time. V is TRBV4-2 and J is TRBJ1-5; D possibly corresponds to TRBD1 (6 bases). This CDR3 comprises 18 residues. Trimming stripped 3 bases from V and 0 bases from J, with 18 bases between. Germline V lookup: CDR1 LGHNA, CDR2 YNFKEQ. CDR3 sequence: CASSHGGVGGHSNQPQHF. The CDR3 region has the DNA TGTGCCAGCAGCCATGGGGGGGTGGGGGGCCATAGCAATCAGCCCCAGCATTTT.

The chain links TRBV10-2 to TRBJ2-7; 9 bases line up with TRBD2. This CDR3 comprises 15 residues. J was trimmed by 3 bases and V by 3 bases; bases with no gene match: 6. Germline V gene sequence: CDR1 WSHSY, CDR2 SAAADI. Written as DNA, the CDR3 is TGCGCCAGCAGTGAATCGCGGGGGGGATACTACGAGCAGTACTTC. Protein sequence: CASSESRGGYYEQYF.

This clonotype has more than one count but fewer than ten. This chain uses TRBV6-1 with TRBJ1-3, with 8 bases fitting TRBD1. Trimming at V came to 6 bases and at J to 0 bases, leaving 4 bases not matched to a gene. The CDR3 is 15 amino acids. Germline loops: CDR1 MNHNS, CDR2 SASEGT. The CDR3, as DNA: TGTGCCAGCAGCGACAGGGGAACCTCTGGAAACACCATATATTTT. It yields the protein CASSDRGTSGNTIYF.

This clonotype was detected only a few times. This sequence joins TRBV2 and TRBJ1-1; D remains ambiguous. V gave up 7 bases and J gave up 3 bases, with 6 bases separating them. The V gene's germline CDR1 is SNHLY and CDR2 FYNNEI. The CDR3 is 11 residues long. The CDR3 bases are TGTGCCAGCAAGCCCTACACTGAAGCTTTCTTT. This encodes CASKPYTEAFF.

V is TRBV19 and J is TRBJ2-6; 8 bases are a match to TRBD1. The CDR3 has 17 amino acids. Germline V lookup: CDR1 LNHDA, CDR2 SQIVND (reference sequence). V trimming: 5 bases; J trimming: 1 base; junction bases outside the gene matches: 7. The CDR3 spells CASSARTGTSGANVLTF. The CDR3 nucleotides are TGTGCCAGTAGTGCCCGGACAGGGACGTCTGGGGCCAACGTCCTGACTTTC.

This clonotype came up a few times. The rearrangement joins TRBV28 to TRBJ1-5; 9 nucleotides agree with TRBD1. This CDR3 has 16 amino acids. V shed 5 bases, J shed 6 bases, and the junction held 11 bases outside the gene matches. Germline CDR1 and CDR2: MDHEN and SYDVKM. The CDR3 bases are TGTGCCAGCAGTATGCGATCGGGACAGGGCCGTCAGCCCCAGCATTTT. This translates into CASSMRSGQGRQPQHF.

The CDR3 here is CASGLVLEGPGGYTF. In DNA, the CDR3 is TGTGCTAGTGGTTTGGTACTCGAGGGACCGGGGGGCTACACCTTC. The chain joins TRBV12-5 to TRBJ1-2, with D perhaps matching TRBD1 (5 bases). The CDR3 has 15 amino acids. V lost 0 bases and J lost 8, with 16 bases in between. Germline V gene lookup returns CDR1 LGHNT and CDR2 FRNRAP.

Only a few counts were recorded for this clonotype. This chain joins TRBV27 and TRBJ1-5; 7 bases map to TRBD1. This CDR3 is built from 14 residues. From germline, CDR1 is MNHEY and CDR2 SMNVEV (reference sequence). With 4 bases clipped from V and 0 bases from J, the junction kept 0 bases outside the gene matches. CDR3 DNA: TGTGCCAGCAGTTGGGACAGTAGCAATCAGCCCCAGCATTTT. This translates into CASSWDSSNQPQHF.

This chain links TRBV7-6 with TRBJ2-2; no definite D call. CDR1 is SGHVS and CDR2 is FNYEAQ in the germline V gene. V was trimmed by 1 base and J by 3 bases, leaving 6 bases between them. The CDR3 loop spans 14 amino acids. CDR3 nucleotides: TGTGCCAGCAGCTTAGATCGGGACACCGGGGAGCTGTTTTTT. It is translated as CASSLDRDTGELFF.

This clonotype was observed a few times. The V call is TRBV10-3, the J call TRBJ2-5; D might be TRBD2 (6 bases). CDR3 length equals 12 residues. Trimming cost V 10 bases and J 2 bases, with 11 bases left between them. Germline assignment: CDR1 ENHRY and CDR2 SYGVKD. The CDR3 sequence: CATSRGQETQYF. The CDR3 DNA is TGTGCCACCAGCCGGGGGCAAGAGACCCAGTACTTC.

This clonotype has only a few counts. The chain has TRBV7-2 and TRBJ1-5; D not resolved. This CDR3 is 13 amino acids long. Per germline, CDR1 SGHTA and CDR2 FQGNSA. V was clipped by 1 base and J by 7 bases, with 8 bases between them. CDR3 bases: TGTGCCAGCAGCTTAGAAGGGCCCCAGCCCCAGCATTTT. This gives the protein CASSLEGPQPQHF.

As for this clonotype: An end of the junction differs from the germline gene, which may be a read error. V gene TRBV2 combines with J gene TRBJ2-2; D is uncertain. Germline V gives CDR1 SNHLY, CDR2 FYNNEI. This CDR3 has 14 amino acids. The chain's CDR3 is CAGSVVPNTGELFF. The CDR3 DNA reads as TGTGCCGGCAGTGTAGTCCCGAACACCGGGGAGCTGTTTTTT.

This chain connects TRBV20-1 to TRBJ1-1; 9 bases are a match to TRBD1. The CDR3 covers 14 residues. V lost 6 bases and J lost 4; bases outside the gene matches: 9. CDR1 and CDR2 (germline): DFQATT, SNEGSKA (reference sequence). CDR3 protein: CSAQPTGGGTEAFF. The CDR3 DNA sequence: TGCAGTGCCCAACCTACAGGGGGCGGCACTGAAGCTTTCTTT.

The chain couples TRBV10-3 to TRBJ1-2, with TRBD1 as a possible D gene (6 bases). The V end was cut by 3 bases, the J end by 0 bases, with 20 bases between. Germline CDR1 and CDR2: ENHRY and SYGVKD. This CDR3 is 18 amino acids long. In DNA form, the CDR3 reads TGTGCCATCAGTGACCTACGACGGGGGCATGATACTAACTATGGCTACACCTTC. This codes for CAISDLRRGHDTNYGYTF.

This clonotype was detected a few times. The CDR3, as DNA: TGTGCCAGCAGTAAGACAGGGACGTACACTGAAGCTTTCTTT. Amino acid sequence: CASSKTGTYTEAFF. V usage is TRBV6-1 and J usage is TRBJ1-1, with 7 bases lining up with TRBD1. In germline, CDR1 is MNHNS, CDR2 SASEGT. This CDR3 has 14 residues. Trimming took 5 bases from V and 3 from J; bases not matched to a gene: 6.

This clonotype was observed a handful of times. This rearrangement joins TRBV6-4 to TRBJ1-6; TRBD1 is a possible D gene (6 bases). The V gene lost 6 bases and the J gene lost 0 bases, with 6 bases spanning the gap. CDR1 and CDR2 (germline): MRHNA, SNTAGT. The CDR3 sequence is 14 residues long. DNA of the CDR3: TGTGCCAGCAGGGACAGCTCCTATAATTCACCCCTCCACTTT. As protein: CASRDSSYNSPLHF.

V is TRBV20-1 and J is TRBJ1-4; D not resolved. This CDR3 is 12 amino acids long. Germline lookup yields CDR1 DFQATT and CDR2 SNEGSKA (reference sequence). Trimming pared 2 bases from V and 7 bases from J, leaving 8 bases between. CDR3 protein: CSARIPREKLFF. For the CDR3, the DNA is TGCAGTGCTAGAATACCACGTGAAAAACTGTTTTTT.

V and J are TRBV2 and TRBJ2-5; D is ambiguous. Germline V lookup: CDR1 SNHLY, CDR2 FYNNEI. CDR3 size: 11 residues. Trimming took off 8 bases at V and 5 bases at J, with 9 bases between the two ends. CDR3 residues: CASSSGETQYF. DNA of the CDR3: TGTGCCAGCTCCTCTGGGGAGACCCAGTACTTC.

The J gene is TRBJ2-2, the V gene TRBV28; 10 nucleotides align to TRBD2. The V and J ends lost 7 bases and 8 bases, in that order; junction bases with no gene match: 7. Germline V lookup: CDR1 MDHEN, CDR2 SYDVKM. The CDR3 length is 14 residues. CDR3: CASTSGGAEGELFF. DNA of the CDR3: TGTGCCAGCACGAGCGGGGGGGCCGAGGGGGAGCTGTTTTTT.

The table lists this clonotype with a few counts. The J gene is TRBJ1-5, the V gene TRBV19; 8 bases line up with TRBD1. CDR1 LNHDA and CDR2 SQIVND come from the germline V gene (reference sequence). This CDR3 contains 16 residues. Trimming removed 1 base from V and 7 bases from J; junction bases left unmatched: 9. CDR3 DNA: TGTGCCAGTAGTATAGGTTTCAGGGGGCGCGACCAGCCCCAGCATTTT. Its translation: CASSIGFRGRDQPQHF.

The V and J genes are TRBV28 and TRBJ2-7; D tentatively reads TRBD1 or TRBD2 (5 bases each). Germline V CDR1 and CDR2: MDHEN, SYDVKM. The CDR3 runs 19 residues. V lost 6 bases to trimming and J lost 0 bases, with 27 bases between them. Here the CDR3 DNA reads TGTGCCAGCAGATACACCTCTCCAAGAGTGGGACGGATCTCCTACGAGCAGTACTTC. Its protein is CASRYTSPRVGRISYEQYF.

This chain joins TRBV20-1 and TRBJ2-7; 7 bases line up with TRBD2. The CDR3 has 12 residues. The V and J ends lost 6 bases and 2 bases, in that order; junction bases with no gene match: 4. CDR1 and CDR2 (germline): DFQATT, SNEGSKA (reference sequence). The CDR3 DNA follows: TGCAGTGCGGGAGGGATTCCCTACGAGCAGTACTTC. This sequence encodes CSAGGIPYEQYF.

CDR3 DNA sequence: TGTGCCAGCAGCTTAGAAGGAGTCGCTTATGGCTACACCTTC. This gives the protein CASSLEGVAYGYTF. J is TRBJ1-2 and V is TRBV5-4; D not resolved. This CDR3 has 14 residues. V was shortened by 2 bases and J by 5 bases, with 13 bases between the two germline ends. Germline CDR1 SGHNT, CDR2 YYREEE (reference sequence).

The chain's CDR3 is CASSSIDSGQPQHF. The CDR3 DNA follows: TGTGCCAGCAGTTCAATTGACAGTGGTCAGCCCCAGCATTTT. The J gene is TRBJ1-5, the V gene TRBV27, with D maybe TRBD1 (5 bases). Trimming took off 4 bases at V and 6 bases at J, with 13 bases between the two ends. Germline lookup yields CDR1 MNHEY and CDR2 SMNVEV (reference sequence). CDR3 length: 14 residues.

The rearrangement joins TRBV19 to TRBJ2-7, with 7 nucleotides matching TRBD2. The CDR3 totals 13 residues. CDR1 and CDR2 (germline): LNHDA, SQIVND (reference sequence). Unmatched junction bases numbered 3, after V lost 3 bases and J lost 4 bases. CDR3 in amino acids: CASSILAEYEQYF. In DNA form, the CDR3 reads TGTGCCAGTAGTATCCTAGCGGAATACGAGCAGTACTTC.

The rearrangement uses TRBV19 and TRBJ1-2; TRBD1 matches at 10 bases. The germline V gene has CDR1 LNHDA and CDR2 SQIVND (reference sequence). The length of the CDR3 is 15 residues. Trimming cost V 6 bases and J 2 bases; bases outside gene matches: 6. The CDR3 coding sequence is TGTGCCAGTAGCGTGACAGGGGGCGCAAACTATGGCTACACCTTC. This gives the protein CASSVTGGANYGYTF.

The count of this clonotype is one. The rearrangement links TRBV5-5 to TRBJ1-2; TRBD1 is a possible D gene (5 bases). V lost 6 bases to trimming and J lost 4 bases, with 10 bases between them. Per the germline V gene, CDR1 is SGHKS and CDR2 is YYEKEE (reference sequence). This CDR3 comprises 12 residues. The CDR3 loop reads CASTRDGYGYTF. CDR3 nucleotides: TGTGCCAGCACCCGGGACGGCTATGGCTACACCTTC.